This is a list of T cell receptor beta chains from one sample in a study of cytomegalovirus exposure and HLA in healthy donors. Profiled with immunoSEQ multiplex PCR; TCRdb holds only in-frame clones, not every one. The sample contains 55,000 to 70,000 clones, 86% of which appear only once. The sample was PBMCs. Source of these receptors: a woman aged 25-40 years in good health and CMV-seronegative. Each CDR3 is given with its conserved first and last residue. The D gene is left open where the match is weak.

cdr3_length: 14
v_call: TRBV28
d_call: TRBD1
j_call: TRBJ1-2
cdr3_aa: CASILRGQLYGYTF
cdr3_nt: TGTGCCAGCATTCTCAGGGGACAGCTTTATGGCTACACCTTC

cdr3_length: 18
v_call: TRBV5-1
d_call: TRBD1
j_call: TRBJ1-5
cdr3_aa: CASSLRPVGQGVNQPQHF
cdr3_nt: TGCGCCAGCAGCTTGCGTCCCGTGGGACAGGGAGTCAATCAGCCCCAGCATTTT

cdr3_length: 11
v_call: TRBV20-1
d_call: NA
j_call: TRBJ2-3
cdr3_aa: CSANSGASRYF
cdr3_nt: TGCAGTGCTAACTCCGGAGCTAGCCGATATTTT

cdr3_length: 16
v_call: TRBV28
d_call: TRBD1
j_call: TRBJ2-3
cdr3_aa: CASSFAGQGVTDTQYF
cdr3_nt: TGTGCCAGCAGTTTTGCTGGACAGGGAGTTACAGATACGCAGTATTTT

cdr3_length: 13
v_call: TRBV28
d_call: NA
j_call: TRBJ2-3
cdr3_aa: CASSAPGTDTQYF
cdr3_nt: TGTGCCAGCAGTGCCCCAGGCACAGATACGCAGTATTTT

cdr3_length: 12
v_call: TRBV29-1
d_call: NA
j_call: TRBJ1-2
cdr3_aa: CSVEVGGYGYTF
cdr3_nt: TGCAGCGTTGAAGTCGGCGGGTATGGCTACACCTTC

cdr3_length: 16
v_call: TRBV7-2
d_call: TRBD2
j_call: TRBJ2-5
cdr3_aa: CASSRGLAGGPETQYF
cdr3_nt: TGTGCCAGCAGCCGGGGACTAGCGGGAGGGCCAGAGACCCAGTACTTC

cdr3_length: 15
v_call: TRBV7-2
d_call: NA
j_call: TRBJ1-4
cdr3_aa: CASSLQVATNEKLFF
cdr3_nt: TGTGCCAGCAGCCTACAGGTTGCAACTAATGAAAAACTGTTTTTT

cdr3_length: 16
v_call: TRBV28
d_call: TRBD1
j_call: TRBJ2-5
cdr3_aa: CASRLRDRVIQETQYF
cdr3_nt: TGTGCCAGCAGACTGAGGGACAGGGTTATCCAAGAGACCCAGTACTTC

cdr3_length: 16
v_call: TRBV5-1
d_call: TRBD2
j_call: TRBJ2-2
cdr3_aa: CASSLEGRGEAGELFF
cdr3_nt: TGCGCCAGCAGCTTAGAGGGGAGGGGAGAAGCCGGGGAGCTGTTTTTT

cdr3_length: 12
v_call: TRBV28
d_call: NA
j_call: TRBJ1-5
cdr3_aa: CASKSSNQPQHF
cdr3_nt: TGTGCCAGCAAGAGTAGCAATCAGCCCCAGCATTTT

cdr3_length: 15
v_call: TRBV30
d_call: TRBD2
j_call: TRBJ2-7
cdr3_aa: CAWSVKGLAGDEQYF
cdr3_nt: TGTGCCTGGAGTGTTAAAGGACTAGCGGGAGACGAGCAGTACTTC